The sequence of this TCR beta chain was determined in a study of T cell responses to AZD1222 COVID-19 vaccine. This clone was observed a single time. TCRdb keeps only in-frame clones here, not all; method: immunoSEQ multiplex PCR. Here the sample spans about 130,000 clones, roughly 90% being singletons. This CDR3 has 15 residues. CDR1 and CDR2 (germline): KGHSH, LQKENI. The trim removed 2 bases at V and 5 bases at J, leaving 4 bases unmatched. This chain connects TRBV18 to TRBJ1-5, with 9 bases fitting TRBD1. The TCR originated in an adult who received the AZD1222 COVID-19 vaccine. The sample in question was peripheral blood, obtained 28 days after the second AZD1222 dose. CDR3 region: CASSPNRDRDQPQHF. The CDR3 region has the DNA TGTGCCAGCTCACCAAACCGGGACAGGGATCAGCCCCAGCATTTT.